Each of the 14 T cell receptor beta chains below was sequenced from the same sample in a study of blood T cell repertoires in COVID-19. Method: immunoSEQ multiplex PCR; TCRdb's copy keeps in-frame clones and lacks some. The sample consists of 130,000 or so clones, roughly four fifths of them appearing once. The sequenced sample was PBMCs or T cells enriched from blood (not recorded which). These TCRs come from a man between 40 and 49 years old with acute COVID-19.

The chain joins TRBV6-5 to TRBJ1-2; a possible D gene is TRBD1 (6 bases). This CDR3 has 16 residues. Germline loops: CDR1 MNHEY, CDR2 SVGAGI. V was clipped by 0 bases and J by 8 bases, with 19 bases between them. CDR3 loop: CASSYSDRTQVGGYTF. The CDR3, as DNA: TGTGCCAGCAGTTACTCCGACAGGACTCAGGTGGGGGGCTACACCTTC.

The chain links TRBV29-1 to TRBJ1-2; perhaps TRBD1 as D (6 bases). V was pared by 8 bases and J by 0 bases, with 10 bases between. Germline CDR1 SQVTM, CDR2 ANQGSEA. The CDR3 has 12 residues. CDR3 in DNA: TGCAGCACACAGGGTCCTAACTATGGCTACACCTTC. As protein: CSTQGPNYGYTF.

The sample holds one count of this clone. This chain uses TRBV7-9 with TRBJ1-6; weak D call: TRBD1 (5 bases). The V and J ends lost 3 bases and 7 bases respectively, with 19 bases between them. CDR3 size: 17 residues. The germline gives CDR1 SEHNR, CDR2 FQNEAQ (reference sequence). CDR3 amino acids: CASSLAQGLLSNSPLHF. The CDR3 DNA reads as TGTGCCAGCAGCTTGGCTCAGGGCCTACTGAGCAATTCACCCCTCCACTTT.

This sequence joins TRBV13 and TRBJ2-7; D is unresolved. CDR1 is PRHDT, CDR2 FYEKMQ, per germline (reference sequence). The CDR3 extends over 13 amino acids. V shed 8 bases and J shed 0 bases, with 11 bases lying between them. CDR3 nucleotide sequence: TGTGCCAGCCATCAGGTTAACTCCTACGAGCAGTACTTC. Protein: CASHQVNSYEQYF. Looking up the rest from reference TRBV13 and TRBJ2-7 gives the full variable domain: AAGVIQSPRHLIKEKRETATLKCYPIPRHDTVYWYQQGPGQDPQFLISFYEKMQSDKGSIPDRFSAQQFSDYHSELNMSSLELGDSALYFCASHQVNSYEQYFGPGTRLTVT.

V usage is TRBV30 and J usage is TRBJ2-5; 7 bases fit TRBD2. V was pared by 4 bases and J by 2 bases, with 1 base of the junction left unmatched. The CDR3 spans 12 residues. Germline CDR1 and CDR2: GTSNPN and SVGIG (reference sequence). CDR3 region: CAWTSGQETQYF. In DNA, the CDR3 is TGTGCCTGGACTAGCGGACAAGAGACCCAGTACTTC. Drawing the rest from reference TRBV30 and TRBJ2-5, the complete variable domain is SQTIHQWPATLVQPVGSPLSLECTVEGTSNPNLYWYRQAAGRGLQLLFYSVGIGQISSEVPQNLSASRPQDRQFILSSKKLLLSDSGFYLCAWTSGQETQYFGPGTRLLVL.

This rearrangement joins TRBV11-3 to TRBJ2-5; the match to TRBD1 covers 11 bases. The germline gives CDR1 SGHNT, CDR2 YENEEA. There are 17 residues in the CDR3. V trimming: 1 base; J trimming: 4 bases; junction bases outside the gene matches: 8. CDR3 loop: CASSLGSGTGGRETQYF. CDR3 coding DNA: TGTGCCAGCAGCTTAGGGTCCGGGACAGGGGGACGAGAGACCCAGTACTTC.

This clone occurred a few times. The chain employs TRBV6-5 and TRBJ2-3; D may be TRBD1 (5 bases). This CDR3 comprises 13 residues. Trimming removed 2 bases at V and 8 bases at J, with 11 bases between. CDR1 and CDR2 from the germline V gene are MNHEY and SVGAGI. The CDR3 here is CASSYGALGTQYF. CDR3 coding DNA: TGTGCCAGCAGTTACGGGGCACTGGGTACGCAGTATTTT.

The chain is built from TRBV6-1 and TRBJ2-1, with 12 positions matching TRBD2. V was clipped by 1 base and J by 2 bases; unmatched bases: 3. The germline V gene has CDR1 MNHNS and CDR2 SASEGT. The CDR3 contains 17 residues. The CDR3 loop reads CASSEVLAGGPYNEQFF. The CDR3 region has the DNA TGTGCCAGCAGTGAAGTTCTAGCGGGAGGGCCCTACAATGAGCAGTTCTTC.

V usage is TRBV19 and J usage is TRBJ2-3, with 8 positions matching TRBD2. CDR3 length: 15 amino acids. CDR1 and CDR2 (germline): LNHDA, SQIVND (reference sequence). Germline trimming cut 3 bases from V and 4 bases from J; bases unmatched to any gene: 6. The CDR3 spells CASSIGSGTSDTQYF. DNA of the CDR3: TGTGCCAGTAGTATCGGTAGCGGGACCTCAGATACGCAGTATTTT.

The rearrangement joins TRBV27 to TRBJ1-4; 10 bases agree with TRBD1. J gave up 6 bases and V 5 bases, and 9 bases lay outside the gene matches. CDR1 is MNHEY, CDR2 SMNVEV, per germline (reference sequence). The CDR3 consists of 16 residues. The chain's CDR3 is CASSPDSGTGDEKLFF. The CDR3 DNA is TGTGCCAGCAGTCCTGATTCCGGGACAGGGGATGAAAAACTGTTTTTT.

The V gene is TRBV5-4, the J gene TRBJ2-7; 8 positions agree with TRBD2. The CDR3 is made up of 14 amino acids. CDR1 and CDR2 from the germline V gene are SGHNT and YYREEE (reference sequence). Germline trimming cut 3 bases from V and 2 bases from J; bases unmatched to any gene: 4. CDR3 loop: CASSWSGSPYEQYF. The CDR3, as DNA: TGTGCCAGCAGCTGGAGCGGGAGTCCCTACGAGCAGTACTTC.

The CDR3 sequence is CASSHEGQGPYEQYF. The CDR3 DNA sequence: TGTGCCAGCAGCCATGAGGGACAGGGTCCCTACGAGCAGTACTTC. This chain links TRBV4-2 with TRBJ2-7, with TRBD1 matching over 9 bases. Per germline, CDR1 LGHNA and CDR2 YNFKEQ. Trimming took 3 bases from V and 2 from J; bases not matched to a gene: 5. This CDR3 spans 15 amino acids.

This chain joins TRBV5-4 and TRBJ2-3; TRBD1 aligns across 7 bases. The CDR3 runs 14 residues. Losses at the gene ends were 4 bases for V and 9 bases for J; bases not matched to a gene: 11. Germline CDR1 SGHNT, CDR2 YYREEE (reference sequence). CDR3 loop: CASSTGTADRTQYF. In DNA, the CDR3 is TGTGCCAGCAGCACCGGGACAGCCGACAGGACGCAGTATTTT.

This clone was detected a few times. The chain joins TRBV9 to TRBJ2-1; 13 bases are a match to TRBD2. There are 17 residues in the CDR3. With V trimmed by 4 bases and J by 3 bases, 7 bases remained unmatched. CDR1 is SGDLS and CDR2 is YYNGEE in the germline V gene. The CDR3 sequence: CASSYSGTSGVYNEQFF. CDR3 DNA sequence: TGTGCCAGCAGCTACTCCGGGACTAGCGGGGTCTACAATGAGCAGTTCTTC.